This section outlines one T cell receptor (beta chain) sequence together with its context. The target antigen is unknown. CDR1 is MGHDK, CDR2 SYGVNS, per germline. The CDR3 sequence is 14 residues long. The data originate from a study of glioma-infiltrating T cells after dendritic cell vaccination. At the level of the study: Three intradermal dendritic cell vaccine injections were given every two weeks.

Study findings and constraints: Patients with more pretreatment TILs had longer time to progression and survival. TCR clonality showed no direct relationship with survival. Only a small number of patients had complete blood and tumor samples.

Method: immunoSEQ multiplex PCR; TCRdb's copy keeps in-frame clones and lacks some. Seen here are about 92,000 clones, 86% observed once, and the top ten hold about 15%. The rearrangement joins TRBV25-1 to TRBJ2-5, with a tentative D call TRBD2 (7 bases). The J call may be in error: the DNA end matches TRBJ2-7 better. This specimen consisted of blood, obtained before dendritic cell vaccination. This clonotype originated in a human donor with glioblastoma. CDR3 amino acids: CASSRGGAHYEQYF. For the CDR3, the DNA is TGTGCCAGCAGTAGGGGGGGGGCCCACTACGAGCAGTACTTC.